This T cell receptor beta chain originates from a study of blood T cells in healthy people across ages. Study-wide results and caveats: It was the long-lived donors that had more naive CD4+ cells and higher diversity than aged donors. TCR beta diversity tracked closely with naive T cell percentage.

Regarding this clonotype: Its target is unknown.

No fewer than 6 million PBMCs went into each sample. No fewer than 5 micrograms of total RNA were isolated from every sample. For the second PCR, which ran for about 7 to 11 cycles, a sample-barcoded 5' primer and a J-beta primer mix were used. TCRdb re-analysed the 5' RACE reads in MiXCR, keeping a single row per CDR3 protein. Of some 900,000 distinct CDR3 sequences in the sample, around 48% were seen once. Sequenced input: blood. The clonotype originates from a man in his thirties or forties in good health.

This chain's CDR3 is CASSRAEAYEQYF. The CDR3 coding sequence is TGCGCCAGCAGCCGGGCGGAAGCCTACGAGCAGTACTTC. V is TRBV4-1 and J is TRBJ2-7; no clear D. The V end lost 4 bases, the J end lost 2 bases, and 9 bases lay between the germline ends. Germline V gene lookup returns CDR1 MGHRA and CDR2 YSYEKL. This CDR3 comprises 13 residues.